Each of the 14 T cell receptor beta chains below was sequenced from the same sample in a study of blood T cell repertoires in COVID-19. Clones were sequenced by immunoSEQ multiplex PCR, and TCRdb holds only the in-frame ones, with some missing. This table holds 150,000 to 200,000 clones, about 87% found once. The specimen sequenced was peripheral blood. Receptors originate from a man between 40 and 49 years old with active or convalescent COVID-19.

The chain combines TRBV6-2 or TRBV6-3 with TRBJ1-5; 7 bases agree with TRBD1. Germline loops: CDR1 MNHEY, CDR2 SVGEGT. The junction had 8 bases not matched to a gene; V was cut back by 6 bases and J by 0 bases. This CDR3 has 16 amino acids. CDR3 amino acids: CASSRGGWDSNQPQHF. The CDR3 bases are TGTGCCAGCAGCAGGGGGGGGTGGGATAGCAATCAGCCCCAGCATTTT.

The chain couples TRBV11-2 to TRBJ2-7; D is ambiguous. V gave up 0 bases and J gave up 0 bases, with 9 bases separating them. CDR1 and CDR2 (germline): SGHAT, FQNNGV. The CDR3 is 15 residues long. CDR3 region: CASSLDLGSSYEQYF. The CDR3 DNA reads as TGTGCCAGCAGCTTAGATCTGGGCAGCTCCTACGAGCAGTACTTC.

The CDR3 is CASSEYRGENSPLHF. The CDR3, as DNA: TGTGCCAGCAGTGAATACAGGGGTGAGAATTCACCCCTCCACTTT. The gene calls are TRBV25-1 and TRBJ1-6, with a possible D match to TRBD1 (6 bases). The germline V gene encodes CDR1 MGHDK and CDR2 SYGVNS. This CDR3 is built from 15 residues. V was pared by 0 bases and J by 7 bases, with 10 bases between.

The chain employs TRBV24-1 and TRBJ1-1, with D uncertain. There are 12 residues in the CDR3. V was trimmed by 9 bases and J by 1 base, leaving 8 bases between them. Looked up from germline, CDR1 is KGHDR and CDR2 is SFDVKD. CDR3 in amino acids: CATRESNTEAFF. The CDR3 DNA reads as TGTGCCACCCGGGAGTCGAACACTGAAGCTTTCTTT.

The V and J genes are TRBV4-2 and TRBJ2-1, with 10 positions matching TRBD1. CDR3 length equals 13 residues. Germline trimming cut 1 base from V and 9 bases from J; bases unmatched to any gene: 0. CDR1 is LGHNA, CDR2 YNFKEQ, per germline. In nucleotides, the CDR3 is TGTGCCAGCAGCCAAGGGGACAGGGGTGAGCAGTTCTTC. Its protein is CASSQGDRGEQFF.

The chain is built from TRBV4-2 and TRBJ1-1; 9 bases align to TRBD1. The J segment lost 1 base and the V segment lost 3 bases, leaving 6 bases of the junction unmatched. Germline loops: CDR1 LGHNA, CDR2 YNFKEQ. The CDR3 has 16 amino acids. The CDR3 nucleotides are TGTGCCAGCAGCCAGGCCCTGGGACAGGGGAACACTGAAGCTTTCTTT. Its protein is CASSQALGQGNTEAFF.

The rearrangement joins TRBV9 to TRBJ2-1; TRBD1 aligns across 9 bases. Germline CDR1 SGDLS, CDR2 YYNGEE. This CDR3 has 15 residues. Trimming took 0 bases from V and 7 from J; bases not matched to a gene: 5. For the CDR3, the DNA is TGTGCCAGCAGCGTAGTACAGGGGGCAAATAATGAGCAGTTCTTC. Its protein product is CASSVVQGANNEQFF.

This clone was seen once. J is TRBJ1-1 and V is TRBV10-3; 7 bases map to TRBD1. CDR3 size: 12 residues. CDR1 and CDR2 (germline): ENHRY, SYGVKD. The ends lost 6 bases at V and 3 bases at J; junction bases unmatched: 1. The CDR3 here is CAIRDRDTEAFF. DNA of the CDR3: TGTGCCATCAGAGACAGGGACACTGAAGCTTTCTTT.

The chain couples TRBV30 to TRBJ1-1, with a tentative D call TRBD1 (6 bases). Trimming took 0 bases from V and 10 from J, leaving 15 bases between them. CDR3 size: 13 residues. The germline gives CDR1 GTSNPN, CDR2 SVGIG (reference sequence). The chain's CDR3 is CAWSVRQGSGAFF. DNA for the CDR3: TGTGCCTGGAGTGTAAGGCAGGGGAGCGGAGCTTTCTTT.

The rearrangement joins TRBV29-1 to TRBJ2-3; TRBD2 matches at 10 bases. The germline V gene encodes CDR1 SQVTM and CDR2 ANQGSEA. This CDR3 comprises 14 residues. V shed 7 bases and J 3 bases; nucleotides not matched to a gene: 7. CDR3 region: CSGTGLAITDTQYF. Written as DNA, the CDR3 is TGCAGCGGTACGGGACTAGCGATTACAGATACGCAGTATTTT.

This chain joins TRBV6-1 and TRBJ2-3; 10 bases fit TRBD2. The V and J ends lost 2 bases and 1 base, in that order; junction bases with no gene match: 6. Germline V lookup: CDR1 MNHNS, CDR2 SASEGT. This CDR3 contains 17 residues. CDR3 loop: CASSESSLAGGTDTQYF. Written as DNA, the CDR3 is TGTGCCAGCAGTGAAAGTTCCCTAGCGGGGGGCACAGATACGCAGTATTTT.

This chain joins TRBV3-1 (or the pseudogene TRBV3-2) and TRBJ2-2; 9 bases are a match to TRBD2. Germline CDR1 reads LGHDT; CDR2 reads YNNKEL (reference sequence). The trim removed 3 bases at V and 4 bases at J, leaving 3 bases unmatched. The CDR3 runs 15 residues. CDR3 protein: CASSHLAGLTGELFF. The CDR3 bases are TGTGCCAGCAGCCACCTAGCGGGGCTCACCGGGGAGCTGTTTTTT.

This sequence joins TRBV29-1 and TRBJ1-2; 9 bases match TRBD1. Trimming took 6 bases from V and 6 from J; bases not matched to a gene: 14. The CDR3 is 15 residues long. CDR1 and CDR2 (germline): SQVTM, ANQGSEA. This CDR3 reads CSVTAQDRGENGYTF. CDR3 in DNA: TGCAGCGTCACAGCCCAAGACAGGGGGGAGAATGGCTACACCTTC.

This sequence joins TRBV24-1 and TRBJ1-2; D possibly corresponds to TRBD1 (5 bases). The CDR3 runs 13 residues. In germline, CDR1 is KGHDR, CDR2 SFDVKD. V gave up 6 bases and J gave up 2 bases, with 9 bases separating them. CDR3 in amino acids: CATSWGRNYGYTF. The CDR3 DNA is TGTGCCACCAGTTGGGGCAGGAACTATGGCTACACCTTC.